These 14 T cell receptor beta chains came from one sample sequenced in a study of T cell responses to AZD1222 COVID-19 vaccine. Sequencing was performed with immunoSEQ multiplex PCR; in TCRdb, only in-frame clones are kept and a portion is missing. The table shows under 150,000 clones, with 93% occurring only once. This specimen consisted of peripheral blood, obtained on day 0 of AZD1222 vaccination. The receptors come from an adult in good health.

The chain is built from TRBV5-4 and TRBJ2-5, with a weak D call TRBD2 (5 bases). Germline V CDR1 and CDR2: SGHNT, YYREEE (reference sequence). V gave up 2 bases and J gave up 5 bases, with 13 bases separating them. This CDR3 contains 14 residues. DNA for the CDR3: TGTGCCAGCAGCTTATTTACTAGTCGGGAGACCCAGTACTTC. This gives the protein CASSLFTSRETQYF.

V usage is TRBV5-6 and J usage is TRBJ1-1; the D is unclear. The length of the CDR3 is 14 residues. With 0 bases removed from V and 8 bases from J, the gap between germline ends came to 14 bases. CDR1 is SGHDT and CDR2 is YYEEEE in the germline V gene. Here the CDR3 reads CASSLGPTKDEAFF. Written as DNA, the CDR3 is TGTGCCAGCAGCTTGGGACCAACGAAGGACGAAGCTTTCTTT.

This chain connects TRBV4-2 to TRBJ1-2; D remains ambiguous. This CDR3 has 13 residues. In germline, CDR1 is LGHNA, CDR2 YNFKEQ. Trimming removed 0 bases from V and 6 bases from J, with 8 bases in between. Here the CDR3 reads CASSQEWSNGYTF. CDR3 DNA sequence: TGTGCCAGCAGCCAAGAATGGAGCAATGGCTACACCTTC.

This chain uses TRBV6-5 with TRBJ2-3, with D unclear. The germline CDR1 and CDR2 sequences are MNHEY and SVGAGI. The CDR3 runs 15 residues. Trimming shortened V by 2 bases and J by 4 bases, and 13 bases separated the two germline ends. The CDR3 spells CASSYGGRPADTQYF. Here the CDR3 DNA reads TGTGCCAGCAGTTACGGTGGGCGTCCGGCAGATACGCAGTATTTT.

The V gene is TRBV5-4, the J gene TRBJ1-2; 7 bases fit TRBD1. The CDR3 runs to 15 residues. The germline gives CDR1 SGHNT, CDR2 YYREEE (reference sequence). Trimming at V came to 1 base and at J to 4 bases, leaving 7 bases not matched to a gene. The CDR3: CASSLLTGTPYGYTF. For the CDR3, the DNA is TGTGCCAGCAGCTTGTTGACAGGGACACCCTATGGCTACACCTTC.

The rearrangement links TRBV20-1 to TRBJ2-7; D remains unclear. CDR3 length: 11 amino acids. Germline V gene sequence: CDR1 DFQATT, CDR2 SNEGSKA (reference sequence). With 6 bases removed from V and 7 bases from J, the gap between germline ends came to 13 bases. The CDR3 DNA reads TGCAGTGCCAGCTATCTGTGGGAGCAGTACTTC. Protein product: CSASYLWEQYF.

The rearrangement links TRBV18 to TRBJ2-2, with a possible D match to TRBD2 (5 bases). The CDR3 spans 15 residues. Trimming took off 3 bases at V and 6 bases at J, with 14 bases between the two ends. Per the germline V gene, CDR1 is KGHSH and CDR2 is LQKENI. CDR3 DNA sequence: TGTGCCAGCTCACCTGTCCCGGGAAAGGCCGGGGAGCTGTTTTTT. Translating it yields CASSPVPGKAGELFF.

This rearrangement joins TRBV6-5 to TRBJ1-1; D may be TRBD1 (5 bases). The CDR3 runs to 13 residues. With 5 bases removed from V and 5 bases from J, the gap between germline ends came to 12 bases. In germline, CDR1 is MNHEY, CDR2 SVGAGI. The CDR3 DNA sequence: TGTGCCAGCAGTCCCGAGGGGATAACTGAAGCTTTCTTT. Its translation: CASSPEGITEAFF.

The chain carries TRBV4-3 and TRBJ2-1; 8 bases align to TRBD1. Germline values: CDR1 LGHNA, CDR2 YSLEER. The V gene end was trimmed by 4 bases and the J gene end by 6 bases; junction bases not matched to a gene: 5. This CDR3 region has 14 residues. The CDR3 loop reads CASSRGTGFNEQFF. In DNA, the CDR3 is TGCGCCAGCAGCCGCGGGACAGGATTCAATGAGCAGTTCTTC.

The chain has TRBV3-1 (or the pseudogene TRBV3-2) and TRBJ1-5; D might be TRBD1 (5 bases). Germline V gene lookup returns CDR1 LGHDT and CDR2 YNNKEL (reference sequence). The V end was cut by 4 bases, the J end by 6 bases, with 13 bases between. This CDR3 is built from 14 residues. DNA for the CDR3: TGTGCCAGCAGCCCACAGGCAGACCCTCAGCCCCAGCATTTT. This translates into CASSPQADPQPQHF.

This chain uses TRBV6-5 with TRBJ2-3, with 7 bases lining up with TRBD2. V gave up 5 bases and J gave up 1 base; unmatched junction bases: 3. Germline values: CDR1 MNHEY, CDR2 SVGAGI. This CDR3 has 14 amino acids. The CDR3 region is CASSNRGGTDTQYF. The CDR3 DNA reads as TGTGCCAGCAGTAACCGGGGGGGCACAGATACGCAGTATTTT.

The CDR3 nucleotides read TGTGCCAGCAGTGAATTGGGGGGCAGGGCTGAAGCTTTCTTT. This translates into CASSELGGRAEAFF. J is TRBJ1-1 and V is TRBV6-1; a weak D match, TRBD1 (6 bases). This CDR3 contains 14 residues. Trimming left V 2 bases short and J 6 bases short, with 13 bases between. CDR1 is MNHNS and CDR2 is SASEGT in the germline V gene.

CDR3 nucleotide sequence: TGTGCCAGTAGTCTGCATTCCCCCGAGCAGTACTTC. Its translation is CASSLHSPEQYF. The genes are TRBV19 and TRBJ2-7; D is ambiguous. V gave up 5 bases and J gave up 6 bases, with 11 bases separating them. CDR3 size: 12 residues. CDR1 and CDR2 (germline): LNHDA, SQIVND (reference sequence).

The chain couples TRBV6-5 to TRBJ2-5; a weak D match, TRBD1 (6 bases). This CDR3 is 13 amino acids long. Germline lookup yields CDR1 MNHEY and CDR2 SVGAGI. The ends were cut back, 5 bases at V and 1 base at J, with 8 bases in the middle. This CDR3 reads CASSRTAQETQYF. The DNA for the CDR3 is TGTGCCAGCAGTCGGACAGCCCAAGAGACCCAGTACTTC.